This entry describes one TCR beta chain. Its antigen remains unidentified. The source of the sample is a study of Ad26.COV2.S vaccination and SARS-CoV-2 variants. Regarding the study as a whole: Spike-specific TCR breadth was greater in vaccine than placebo recipients.

Noted treatment: roughly 18 received Ad26.COV2.S at low or high dose, single or two shots; about 5 received placebo; per-sample allocation not given. All samples were drawn on day 63, counting from the first vaccine or placebo injection. Participants' vaccine, an Ad26 vector, delivered Wuhan-strain SARS-CoV-2 spike. Assay used: immunoSEQ multiplex PCR; TCRdb lists only in-frame clones, some missing. This sample has hundreds of thousands of clones, with about 91% found just once. Per germline, CDR1 LGHNA and CDR2 YNFKEQ. The V and J ends lost 1 base and 0 bases respectively, with 10 bases between them. The length of the CDR3 is 16 residues.

Sequencing was performed on peripheral blood, taken in a trial of Ad26.COV2.S vaccine versus placebo. The rearrangement links TRBV4-2 to TRBJ1-3; D unresolved. The sequence was obtained from a person between 18 and 59 years old who received the Ad26.COV2.S COVID-19 vaccine or a placebo. CDR3 sequence: CASSQGSQSSGNTIYF. The CDR3 DNA follows: TGTGCCAGCAGCCAAGGATCCCAAAGCTCTGGAAACACCATATATTTT.